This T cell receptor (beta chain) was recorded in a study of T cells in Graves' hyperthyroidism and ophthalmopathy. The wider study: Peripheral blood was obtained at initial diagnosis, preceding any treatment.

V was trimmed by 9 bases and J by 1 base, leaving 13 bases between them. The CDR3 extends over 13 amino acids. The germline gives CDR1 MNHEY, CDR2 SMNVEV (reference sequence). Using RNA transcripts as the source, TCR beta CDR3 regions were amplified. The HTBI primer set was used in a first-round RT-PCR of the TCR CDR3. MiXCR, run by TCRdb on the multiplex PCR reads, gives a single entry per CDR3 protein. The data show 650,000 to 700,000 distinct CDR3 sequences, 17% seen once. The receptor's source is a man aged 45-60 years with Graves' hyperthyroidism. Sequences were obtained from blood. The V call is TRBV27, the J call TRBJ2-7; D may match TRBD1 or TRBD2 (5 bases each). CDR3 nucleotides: TGTGCCAGGCCTTGGGGACCTTCCTACGAGCAGTACTTC. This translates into CARPWGPSYEQYF.